Sequencing of this TCR beta chain was carried out in a study of blood T cells in healthy people across ages (dated by TCRdb to about 2015). Study-wide context: In model experiments, template switching captured roughly one uniquely barcoded TCR beta cDNA molecule for every two T cells. To avoid experimental bias, donors of different ages were randomly spread across the sequencing lanes. Donors were grouped into four age groups: young (average approximately 15 years), middle-aged (39), aged (around 62) and long-lived (about 82). The study measured age-related changes in TCR beta repertoire diversity using deep sequencing normalized with unique cDNA molecular identifiers. For two donors (one aged 18 to 29 and one aged 80 or older), the study analyzed two additional independent replicas of 1 million unique cDNA reads from the same blood draw.

General findings and caveats noted by the study authors: The CMV infection status of donors was not known, potentially confounding age-related changes in expanded clonotypes. There was a strong correlation between observed TCR beta diversity and the percentage of naive T cells measured by flow cytometry. Estimates of total diversity based on one million sequenced T cells were considered lower bounds and underestimates. Bulk unsorted PBMC profiling prevented conclusive comparison of naive and antigen-experienced compartments. Compared with the aged group, more naive CD4+ T cells, fewer expanded clones and increased TCR diversity were shown by the long-lived group, suggesting age selection. Observed TCR beta diversity per million T cells fell roughly linearly with age, and a significant reduction was already apparent by age around 36.

The CDR3, cysteine through phenylalanine, is 13 amino acids long. The sequence is cut down to CDR3 DNA, 39 bases in frame from base 1. V is shortened by 5 bases, J by 1 base, and the region joining them spans 8 bases. Taken from the germline V gene, the CDR1 and CDR2 loops are SGHTA and FQGNSA. The roughly 37 donors, aged about 6 to 100 years, were systemically healthy Caucasian individuals from Russia. Around 9.7 milliliters of peripheral blood were collected from each donor into EDTA-treated Vacutainer tubes. Ficoll-Paque density-gradient centrifugation was used to isolate PBMCs, with at least 7 million obtained per sample. Trizol reagent was used to extract total RNA from PBMCs, with at least 6 micrograms per sample. For every donor, an aliquot of PBMCs went through flow cytometry to measure the percentages of naive CD45RAhigh/CD27high T cells. Preparation of the library involved 5' RACE. A second PCR of roughly 6 to 11 cycles was run with a J-beta primer mix and a sample-barcoded 5' primer. Each TCR beta cDNA molecule received a unique molecular identifier from a template-switch 5' adaptor carrying 12 random nucleotides. Each sample yielded at least 3 million CDR3-containing paired-end reads. First-strand cDNA was synthesized from all RNA with the Mint cDNA synthesis kit, primed by a TRBC-specific oligonucleotide. All cDNA was treated with uracil-DNA glycosylase and then went through a first 18-cycle PCR with the universal primers M1SS and BC2_uni_R. The study's own analysis went as follows. For normalization, 1 million high-quality reads, each with a distinct molecular identifier, were randomly selected from each sample. Instead of being binned into consensus sequences, reads with shared molecular identifiers were discarded. MiTCR, set to a Q25 quality threshold and the strictest error-elimination algorithm, was used for CDR3 identification, clonotype clustering and error correction. A nonparametric unseen species model using Euler transformation provided a lower-bound estimate of total TCR beta diversity. The public reads were reprocessed in TCRdb via fastp at Q25 and MiXCR, keeping in-frame beta chains. Rows with a matching CDR3 protein are joined into one entry that keeps the most common DNA and genes. In this record, the V and J calls reflect TCRdb's handling and not the investigators' own analysis. This sample holds 1.8 million or so distinct CDR3 sequences; 35% to 50% were observed only once. 23% of the sample is held by the ten biggest clonotypes.

Details on this clonotype: Its specific antigen is unknown. Base qualities are not at hand, and no much larger clone is one base apart.

This clonotype was sampled from a human donor in good health. This receptor chain uses TRBV7-2 and TRBJ1-1; no D segment can be confidently identified. Sequencing was carried out using blood. The CDR3 sequence is CASSGVGNTEAFF. The sequence in DNA is TGTGCCAGCAGCGGTGTGGGGAACACTGAAGCTTTCTTT.